This T cell receptor beta chain was identified in a study of OX40 agonist ivuxolimab in advanced cancers. Background for the entire study: The costimulatory receptor OX40 (CD134) was targeted by ivuxolimab, a fully human IgG2 agonistic monoclonal antibody. Intravenous ivuxolimab was administered to patients every 2 weeks at six dose levels: 0.01, 0.1, 0.3, 1.5, 3 and 10 mg/kg. Of the roughly 52 dose-escalation patients, hepatocellular carcinoma was present in about 20, melanoma in roughly 15, renal cell carcinoma in 9 and head and neck cancer in 9. In the dose-escalation cohort, 82.7% of patients were male, and the mean age was around 60 years, with a range of roughly 20 to 80. Patients were allowed to have had prior anti-PD-1, anti-PD-L1 or anti-CTLA-4 therapy, and roughly 40% of the dose-escalation patients had been treated with checkpoint inhibitors. Three dose-escalation patients achieved partial responses, one with hepatocellular carcinoma and two with cutaneous melanoma. The purpose of peripheral TCRbeta sequencing was to test whether ivuxolimab changed TCR sequence diversity and led to clonal T-cell expansion. The paper covers the monotherapy dose-escalation part of the phase I ivuxolimab trial, which included N of about 50 patients.

Genomic DNA was extracted from sorted cells for sequencing of the TCRbeta CDR3 region. TCRbeta CDR3 regions were sequenced using the immunoSEQ Assay. What TCRdb holds here is the immuneACCESS table cut down to in-frame rearrangements. Part of the clones is not present; checked against another copy, under half of the missing clones reflect an unresolved V gene, and the others are unexplained. The sample records roughly 61,000 clones, approximately 93% of which are singletons. The leading ten clones occupy roughly a sixth of the sample. Comments on this clone: Its antigen is currently not known. The record has no base qualities; no much larger clone is one base away.

The research as a whole found: The antigen specificity of the peripheral T cells that underwent clonal expansion was not determined. In the 0.1-3.0 mg/kg groups, partial responders had among the lowest normalized peripheral clonal expansion, particularly in CD8+ T cells. Low levels of normalized T-cell clonal expansion were also seen in some patients who did not respond. At doses of 0.1 to 3.0 mg/kg, clonal expansion of both CD4+ and CD8+ blood T cells was observed from baseline to week 6. After ivuxolimab, CD8+ T cells had more expanded clones than CD4+ T cells on average.

The germline V gene (reference sequence) specifies MNHEY as CDR1 and SMNVEV as CDR2. V is pruned by 5 bases and J by 14 bases, leaving 5 bases of the junction without a gene match. Reading from cysteine to phenylalanine, the CDR3 counts 13 amino acids. The DNA shown is the 39-base CDR3, in frame from base 1. The trial excluded patients who had a history of autoimmune disease or were on systemic immunosuppression. Peripheral blood for TCR sequencing was collected from all dose cohorts at baseline, on cycle 4 day 1, and on cycle 7 day 1. The samples were taken from a phase I, first-in-human, multicenter, open-label dose-escalation trial of ivuxolimab. The trial enrolled adults with locally advanced or metastatic head and neck squamous cell, hepatocellular, melanoma or renal cell carcinoma. Before TCR sequencing, CD4+ T cells and CD8+ T cells from peripheral blood were sorted into separate populations.

The source is an adult with an advanced solid tumor such as melanoma, head and neck, liver or kidney cancer. The chain joins TRBV27 to TRBJ1-6; TRBD1 aligns with 11 central bases. The sample in question was CD4+ or CD8+ T cells sorted from blood, obtained in a trial of the OX40 agonist ivuxolimab. The encoded CDR3 is CASSIGTGGTLHF. At the DNA level, the sequence is TGTGCCAGCAGTATTGGGACAGGGGGGACCCTCCACTTT.